This entry describes one T cell receptor (beta chain). Its target is not known. This sample was included in a study of identical twins. Study-level findings and limits: Out-of-frame alpha sequences shared between twins exhibited an excess of low generation probability. Insertions ran lower in abundant cord blood beta clonotypes, though not in memory repertoires.

The authors used template switching to add a universal primer site and gave cDNA unique molecular identifiers. TCRdb processed the 5' RACE reads anew with MiXCR; each CDR3 protein has one entry. This table has a few hundred thousand distinct CDR3 sequences, about a fifth appearing once. V trimming: 5 bases; J trimming: 9 bases; junction bases outside the gene matches: 8. The germline V gene has CDR1 SGHTA and CDR2 FQGNSA. The CDR3 has 13 amino acids. The TCR comes from a middle-aged man in good health. The sample was naive T cells sorted from blood. This chain joins TRBV7-2 and TRBJ2-7; 9 bases line up with TRBD1. The DNA for the CDR3 is TGTGCCAGCAGCCCAGGGACAGGGTACAGGCAGTACTTC. Amino acid sequence: CASSPGTGYRQYF.